These 9 T cell receptor beta chains share one sample of origin, sequenced in a study of blood T cell repertoires in COVID-19. The table came from immunoSEQ multiplex PCR; TCRdb's copy has only in-frame clones and leaves some out. The sample has roughly 70,000 clones, approximately 78% seen once. Sequencing was performed on peripheral blood. The receptors stem from an elderly woman with active or convalescent COVID-19.

This clone was detected a few times. The chain links TRBV5-3 to TRBJ1-5; D is undetermined. TRBV5-3 qualifies as an ORF whose function is uncertain. The CDR3 covers 22 residues. V shed 1 base and J shed 7 bases, with 36 bases lying between them. In nucleotides, the CDR3 is TGTGCCAGAAGCTTGTGCCTCACCCGCCCATCTCTCGGCGGGGTTGGAAGGCAGCCCCAGCATTTT. This translates into CARSLCLTRPSLGGVGRQPQHF.

V gene TRBV28 combines with J gene TRBJ2-3; 7 bases fit TRBD1. The CDR3 is 14 residues long. Losses at the gene ends were 5 bases for V and 4 bases for J; bases not matched to a gene: 6. Germline-derived CDR1 and CDR2 are MDHEN and SYDVKM. The CDR3 DNA reads TGTGCCAGCAGTGAACAGGGGTTCGCAGATACGCAGTATTTT. Residues: CASSEQGFADTQYF.

The rearrangement links TRBV5-1 to TRBJ2-1, with 8 bases fitting TRBD2. Germline V gives CDR1 SGHRS, CDR2 YFSETQ. J lost 8 bases, V lost 5 bases, and 12 bases had no gene match. This CDR3 contains 15 residues. In DNA form, the CDR3 reads TGCGCCAGCAGTGAACTAGCGGAAGATACGTATGAGCAGTTCTTC. Its translation: CASSELAEDTYEQFF.

This clone was seen a few times. The chain joins TRBV7-3 to TRBJ1-5; 7 nucleotides line up with TRBD1. Germline trimming cut 4 bases from V and 8 bases from J; bases unmatched to any gene: 8. The CDR3 runs to 14 residues. Looked up from germline, CDR1 is SGHTA and CDR2 is FQGTGA. CDR3 loop: CASSSGQPGEPQHF. For the CDR3, the DNA is TGTGCCAGCAGCTCGGGACAGCCTGGGGAGCCCCAGCATTTT.

Here the CDR3 reads CASRDSSSYEQYF. CDR3 DNA: TGCGCCAGCAGGGACAGTAGTTCCTACGAGCAGTACTTC. V gene TRBV10-2 combines with J gene TRBJ2-7; tentative D call: TRBD1 (6 bases). This CDR3 has 13 residues. Trimming took 6 bases from V and 1 from J, leaving 10 bases between them. From germline, CDR1 is WSHSY and CDR2 SAAADI.

V and J are TRBV2 and TRBJ2-7, with 8 bases identical to TRBD1. Germline V gene sequence: CDR1 SNHLY, CDR2 FYNNEI. The CDR3 sequence is 13 residues long. The V segment lost 9 bases and the J segment 3 bases; nucleotides outside the gene matches: 7. The DNA for the CDR3 is TGTGCCAGAAAAGGGACAGGCGTCTACGAGCAGTACTTC. Translated, it gives CARKGTGVYEQYF.

The V and J genes are TRBV5-1 and TRBJ2-3; 9 bases line up with TRBD1. Germline loops: CDR1 SGHRS, CDR2 YFSETQ. The V gene end was trimmed by 4 bases and the J gene end by 3 bases; junction bases not matched to a gene: 3. CDR3 length: 14 residues. CDR3 nucleotide sequence: TGCGCCAGCAGCATACAGGGGGCGACAGATACGCAGTATTTT. This gives the protein CASSIQGATDTQYF.

V usage is TRBV13 and J usage is TRBJ1-1; D ambiguous. In germline, CDR1 is PRHDT, CDR2 FYEKMQ (reference sequence). The CDR3 consists of 13 residues. V dropped 5 bases and J dropped 4 bases, with 11 bases sitting between them. This chain's CDR3 is CASSPVLATEAFF. The CDR3 DNA reads as TGTGCCAGCAGCCCCGTCCTAGCCACTGAAGCTTTCTTT.

The V gene is TRBV7-9, the J gene TRBJ1-1, with D maybe TRBD1 (6 bases). Trimming stripped 5 bases from V and 2 bases from J, with 12 bases between. CDR3 length: 14 amino acids. Germline V gives CDR1 SEHNR, CDR2 FQNEAQ (reference sequence). CDR3 nucleotides: TGTGCCAGCAGCAGTGGACAGACCAACACTGAAGCTTTCTTT. Translated: CASSSGQTNTEAFF.